These 21 T cell receptor beta chains originate from one sample sequenced in a study of cytomegalovirus exposure and HLA in healthy donors. A multiplex PCR was run with 60 Vbeta primers and 13 Jbeta primers. Repertoires were generated with immunoSEQ multiplex PCR, while TCRdb's copy carries only in-frame clones and drops some. The sample holds roughly 100,000 clones, roughly 80% seen once. Specimen: PBMCs. Receptors were obtained from a woman aged 40 to 55 in good health and CMV-seropositive.

This clone was found once. The chain joins TRBV5-1 to TRBJ2-7, with D maybe TRBD1 (5 bases). The V gene's germline CDR1 is SGHRS and CDR2 YFSETQ. The V gene lost 5 bases and the J gene lost 2 bases, with 17 bases spanning the gap. This CDR3 spans 15 amino acids. The CDR3 loop reads CASRQTVNAPYEQYF. The CDR3 nucleotides read TGCGCCAGCAGGCAGACAGTAAACGCACCCTACGAGCAGTACTTC. The full variable domain, rest sourced from reference TRBV5-1 and TRBJ2-7, is KAGVTQTPRYLIKTRGQQVTLSCSPISGHRSVSWYQQTPGQGLQFLFEYFSETQRNKGNFPGRFSGRQFSNSRSEMNVSTLELGDSALYLCASRQTVNAPYEQYFGPGTRLTVT.

On this clone: This specimen includes other DNA sequences encoding the same CDR3. V and J are TRBV5-1 and TRBJ1-1; TRBD1 aligns across 8 bases. This CDR3 has 13 residues. CDR1 is SGHRS, CDR2 YFSETQ, per germline. V dropped 3 bases and J dropped 3; count of bases not matched to a gene: 1. CDR3 residues: CASSSTGDTEAFF. For the CDR3, the DNA is TGCGCCAGCAGCTCGACAGGGGACACTGAAGCTTTCTTT.

This sequence joins TRBV5-4 and TRBJ2-5, with 14 nucleotides matching TRBD2. The J segment lost 8 bases and the V segment lost 4 bases, leaving 10 bases of the junction unmatched. Germline CDR1 reads SGHNT; CDR2 reads YYREEE (reference sequence). This CDR3 contains 16 residues. The CDR3, as DNA: TGTGCCAGCAGCGGAGGGGGACTAGCGGGGGTTGAAACCCAGTACTTC. Its translation: CASSGGGLAGVETQYF.

V usage is TRBV5-6 and J usage is TRBJ1-1; 8 bases align to TRBD1. CDR1 and CDR2 from the germline V gene are SGHDT and YYEEEE. The CDR3 extends over 16 amino acids. Trimming cost V 3 bases and J 10 bases; bases outside gene matches: 17. In DNA, the CDR3 is TGTGCCAGCAGCTACCCCGTCGCAGGGGGCGCCGAAGTAGCTTTCTTT. It specifies CASSYPVAGGAEVAFF. The variable domain in full, with the rest retrieved from reference TRBV5-6 and TRBJ1-1, is DAGVTQSPTHLIKTRGQQVTLRCSPKSGHDTVSWYQQALGQGPQFIFQYYEEEERQRGNFPDRFSGHQFPNYSSELNVNALLLGDSALYLCASSYPVAGGAEVAFFGQGTRLTVV.

This clone appeared a single time. CDR3 sequence: CASSQEGGAGGAPYEQYF. CDR3 DNA: TGTGCCAGCAGCCAAGAAGGGGGGGCTGGCGGGGCCCCCTACGAGCAGTACTTC. The chain recombines TRBV4-2 with TRBJ2-7, with a weak D call TRBD2 (7 bases). V lost 0 bases to trimming and J lost 2 bases, with 20 bases between them. From germline, CDR1 is LGHNA and CDR2 YNFKEQ. The CDR3 spans 18 residues.

The V call is TRBV5-1, the J call TRBJ1-2, with 7 positions matching TRBD1. This CDR3 contains 14 residues. V lost 0 bases to trimming and J lost 7 bases; unmatched junction nucleotides: 6. Germline assignment: CDR1 SGHRS and CDR2 YFSETQ. The CDR3 coding sequence is TGCGCCAGCAGCTTGGGCCAGGGGGATACTGGCTACACCTTC. Translating it yields CASSLGQGDTGYTF.

V and J are TRBV2 and TRBJ1-1; TRBD1 might be the D (6 bases). CDR3 length: 14 residues. Germline CDR1 reads SNHLY; CDR2 reads FYNNEI. Trimming took off 7 bases at V and 4 bases at J, with 16 bases between the two ends. CDR3 region: CASMKQGRGTEAFF. CDR3 bases: TGTGCCAGCATGAAACAGGGTAGGGGCACTGAAGCTTTCTTT.

The chain employs TRBV5-5 and TRBJ1-2; 9 bases are shared with TRBD1. Germline loops: CDR1 SGHKS, CDR2 YYEKEE (reference sequence). The CDR3 has 16 amino acids. V trimming: 2 bases; J trimming: 8 bases; junction bases outside the gene matches: 13. The CDR3 loop reads CASSLLAGTGTSGYTF. CDR3 in DNA: TGTGCCAGCAGCTTACTAGCCGGGACAGGGACGTCAGGCTACACCTTC.

This chain links TRBV4-1 with TRBJ2-7; the D gene is possibly TRBD1 (6 bases). V shed 3 bases and J shed 3 bases, with 18 bases lying between them. CDR1 and CDR2 from the germline V gene are MGHRA and YSYEKL. The CDR3 is made up of 16 amino acids. In nucleotides, the CDR3 is TGCGCCAGCAGCCACACGTCAGGACAGTTGATCTACGAGCAGTACTTC. Translating it yields CASSHTSGQLIYEQYF.

The J gene is TRBJ2-7, the V gene TRBV15, with 11 bases lining up with TRBD2. CDR1 is LNHNV and CDR2 is YYDKDF in the germline V gene (reference sequence). The CDR3 extends over 16 amino acids. J was trimmed by 1 base and V by 1 base; bases with no gene match: 3. As DNA, the CDR3 is TGTGCCACCAGCAGAGCTGGGACTAGCGGATCCTACGAGCAGTACTTC. This encodes CATSRAGTSGSYEQYF.

The rearrangement uses TRBV5-1 and TRBJ2-3; 8 bases are a match to TRBD1. This CDR3 is 15 amino acids long. Losses at the gene ends were 5 bases for V and 2 bases for J; bases not matched to a gene: 7. CDR1 and CDR2 (germline): SGHRS, YFSETQ. The CDR3 reads CASREGQGSTDTQYF. The CDR3 DNA reads as TGCGCCAGCAGAGAAGGACAGGGCTCCACAGATACGCAGTATTTT.

The chain uses TRBV7-2 and TRBJ1-1, with TRBD1 matching 9 bases. The CDR3 runs 14 residues. Germline-derived CDR1 and CDR2 are SGHTA and FQGNSA. V lost 5 bases and J lost 5; bases outside the gene matches: 6. The CDR3 nucleotides are TGTGCCAGCAGCCCTGACAGGGGGAGGACTGAAGCTTTCTTT. Its protein product is CASSPDRGRTEAFF.

This chain uses TRBV20-1 with TRBJ1-2; D possibly corresponds to TRBD1 (6 bases). Germline CDR1 DFQATT, CDR2 SNEGSKA (reference sequence). The length of the CDR3 is 11 residues. The V end lost 7 bases, the J end lost 2 bases, and 8 bases lay between the germline ends. CDR3 protein: CSVTGNYGYTF. The CDR3 nucleotides read TGCAGTGTCACAGGGAACTATGGCTACACCTTC.

The CDR3 sequence: CASSEPGLGILKDTQYF. CDR3 nucleotides: TGTGCCAGCAGTGAACCGGGACTCGGGATTCTTAAAGATACGCAGTATTTT. The rearrangement joins TRBV28 to TRBJ2-3; D is possibly TRBD2 (6 bases). The V end was cut by 5 bases, the J end by 5 bases, with 23 bases between. This CDR3 comprises 17 residues. Looked up from germline, CDR1 is MDHEN and CDR2 is SYDVKM.

In nucleotides, the CDR3 is TGTGCCAGCAGTCAGATCGGGAAACGGGGGTATAACACCGGGGAGCTGTTTTTT. Translation gives CASSQIGKRGYNTGELFF. The chain couples TRBV7-6 to TRBJ2-2, with D possibly being TRBD2 (6 bases). This CDR3 is 18 amino acids long. V was shortened by 6 bases and J by 2 bases, with 22 bases between the two germline ends. Germline V gives CDR1 SGHVS, CDR2 FNYEAQ.

The chain carries TRBV27 and TRBJ2-3; TRBD2 agrees at 8 bases. Germline V gene sequence: CDR1 MNHEY, CDR2 SMNVEV (reference sequence). V lost 5 bases and J lost 7; bases outside the gene matches: 17. CDR3 length equals 17 residues. CDR3 nucleotides: TGTGCCAGCAGTGAGGCGCCGGGGAAGCGGGGGAGGCATACGCAGTATTTT. Protein sequence: CASSEAPGKRGRHTQYF.

This clone has just one count. V usage is TRBV5-1 and J usage is TRBJ2-3, with a possible D match to TRBD2 (5 bases). This CDR3 has 14 residues. In germline, CDR1 is SGHRS, CDR2 YFSETQ. The germline V and J ends were trimmed by 1 base and 5 bases, with 11 bases remaining between them. The CDR3 region is CASSLTVRGDTQYF. The DNA of the CDR3 is TGCGCCAGCAGCTTGACCGTCCGGGGAGATACGCAGTATTTT.

This chain uses TRBV28 with TRBJ2-1, with 10 bases identical to TRBD2. CDR1 and CDR2 (germline): MDHEN, SYDVKM. The V segment lost 6 bases and the J segment 2 bases; nucleotides outside the gene matches: 10. CDR3 length equals 17 residues. As DNA, the CDR3 is TGTGCCAGCAGCAGAACAGGGACTAGCGTCCCCTACAATGAGCAGTTCTTC. It is translated as CASSRTGTSVPYNEQFF.

In this sample, this clone turned up once. The gene calls are TRBV9 and TRBJ1-2; 9 bases match TRBD1. CDR3 length equals 14 residues. V gave up 0 bases and J gave up 6 bases; unmatched junction bases: 3. Germline V gives CDR1 SGDLS, CDR2 YYNGEE. Written as DNA, the CDR3 is TGTGCCAGCAGCGTAGGGGACAGGGAGGATGGCTACACCTTC. Its protein product is CASSVGDREDGYTF.

The rearrangement links TRBV28 to TRBJ2-2, with 12 bases identical to TRBD2. V shed 6 bases, J shed 5 bases, and the junction held 1 base outside the gene matches. Germline V lookup: CDR1 MDHEN, CDR2 SYDVKM. The CDR3 is 14 amino acids. The CDR3 DNA sequence: TGTGCCAGCAGGCTAGCGGGAGGGACCGGGGAGCTGTTTTTT. Translation: CASRLAGGTGELFF.

The J gene is TRBJ1-2, the V gene TRBV10-2; maybe TRBD1 (6 bases). Looked up from germline, CDR1 is WSHSY and CDR2 is SAAADI. Trimming took 2 bases from V and 8 from J, leaving 12 bases between them. The CDR3 sequence is 13 residues long. The CDR3 DNA is TGCGCCAGCAGTGAGGGGGGGGCCAGGGGCTACACCTTC. As protein: CASSEGGARGYTF.